The clone carrying this T cell receptor (beta chain) is a singleton in its sample. This record belongs to a study of blood T cell repertoires in COVID-19. Study overall: PBMCs, B-cell-depleted T cells, or T cells provided the cDNA or gDNA that made up the material.

In germline, CDR1 is SEHNR, CDR2 FQNEAQ (reference sequence). V lost 11 bases and J lost 5; bases outside the gene matches: 7. The CDR3 has 13 residues. As handled by the study authors: From reference gene primer amplification, estimates of nucleated cell counts were derived. Clones were read by immunoSEQ multiplex PCR, and TCRdb kept only the in-frame ones, dropping some. V and J calls plus clone size are reproduced from that table; the DNA served to infer D and trimming. The sample lists roughly 250,000 clones, about 89% occurring once. The sequencing sample was made of peripheral blood. The source is a man younger than 40 with acute or convalescent COVID-19. This rearrangement joins TRBV7-9 to TRBJ1-4, with 8 bases identical to TRBD1. The CDR3: CAGRQGPNEKLFF. CDR3 DNA: TGTGCCGGAAGACAGGGGCCGAATGAAAAACTGTTTTTT.